This paragraph reports one TCR beta chain. The antigen remains unidentified. The data belong to a study of T cell clonotyping in hematopoietic cell transplantation. Study-wide findings and caveats: After transplant, recipient diversity fell while pathologically expanded clonotypes grew through day 180.

Unmatched junction bases numbered 5, after V lost 6 bases and J lost 4 bases. The V gene's germline CDR1 is MGHRA and CDR2 YSYEKL. The length of the CDR3 is 13 residues. Here immunoSEQ multiplex PCR was the method, and the copy in TCRdb shows in-frame clones only, minus some. The data show approximately 26,000 clones, roughly 91% seen once. The time point: recipient sample about 28 days before transplant, after cytoreduction. This chain joins TRBV4-1 and TRBJ2-7, with 8 bases matching TRBD1. Sequenced here: peripheral blood mononuclear cells, sampled before stem cell transplant. The sequence was collected from a man between 45 and 60 years old with acute myeloid leukemia. Some clones in this sample may be carry-over from other donors' samples. The CDR3 loop reads CASRGDRSYEQYF. Here the CDR3 DNA reads TGCGCCAGCAGAGGGGACAGGAGTTACGAGCAGTACTTC.